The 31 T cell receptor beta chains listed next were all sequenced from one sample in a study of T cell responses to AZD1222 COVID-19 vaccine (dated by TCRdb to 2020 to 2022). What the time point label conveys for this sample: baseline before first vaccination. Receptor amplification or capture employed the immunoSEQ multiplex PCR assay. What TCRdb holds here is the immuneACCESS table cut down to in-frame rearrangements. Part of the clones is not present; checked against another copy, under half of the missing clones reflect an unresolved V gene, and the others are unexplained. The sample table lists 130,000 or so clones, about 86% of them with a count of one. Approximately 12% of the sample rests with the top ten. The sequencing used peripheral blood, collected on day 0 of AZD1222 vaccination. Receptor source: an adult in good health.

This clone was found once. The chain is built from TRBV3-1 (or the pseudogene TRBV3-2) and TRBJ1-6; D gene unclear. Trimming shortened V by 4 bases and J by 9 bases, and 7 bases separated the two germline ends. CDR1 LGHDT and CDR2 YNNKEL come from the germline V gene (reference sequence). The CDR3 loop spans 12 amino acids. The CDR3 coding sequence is TGTGCCAGCAGCCGGGCAAGTTCACCCCTCCACTTT. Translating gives CASSRASSPLHF.

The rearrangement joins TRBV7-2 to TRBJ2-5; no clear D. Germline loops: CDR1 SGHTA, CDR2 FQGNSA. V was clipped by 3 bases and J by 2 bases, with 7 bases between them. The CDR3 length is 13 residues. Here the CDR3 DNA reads TGTGCCAGCAGCTTGCCAGAACAAGAGACCCAGTACTTC. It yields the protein CASSLPEQETQYF.

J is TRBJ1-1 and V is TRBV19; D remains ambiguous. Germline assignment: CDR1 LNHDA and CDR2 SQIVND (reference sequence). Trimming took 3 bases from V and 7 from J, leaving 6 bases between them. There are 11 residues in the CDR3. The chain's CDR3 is CASSMIREAFF. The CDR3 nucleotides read TGTGCCAGTAGTATGATCCGTGAAGCTTTCTTT.

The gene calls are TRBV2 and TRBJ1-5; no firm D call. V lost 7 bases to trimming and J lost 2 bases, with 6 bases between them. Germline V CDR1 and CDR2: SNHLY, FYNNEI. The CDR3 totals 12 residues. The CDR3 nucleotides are TGTGCCAGCAAAGGAGGCAATCAGCCCCAGCATTTT. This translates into CASKGGNQPQHF.

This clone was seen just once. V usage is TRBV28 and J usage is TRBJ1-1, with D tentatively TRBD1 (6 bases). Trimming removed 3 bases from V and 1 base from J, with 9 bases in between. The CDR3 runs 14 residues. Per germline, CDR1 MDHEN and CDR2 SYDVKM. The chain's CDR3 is CASSFADRNTEAFF. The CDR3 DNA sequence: TGTGCCAGCAGTTTCGCGGACAGGAACACTGAAGCTTTCTTT.

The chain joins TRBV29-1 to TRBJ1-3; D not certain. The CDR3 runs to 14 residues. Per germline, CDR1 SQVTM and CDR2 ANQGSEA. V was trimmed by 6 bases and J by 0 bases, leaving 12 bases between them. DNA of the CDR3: TGCAGCGTGAAAGGAACGACCTCTGGAAACACCATATATTTT. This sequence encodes CSVKGTTSGNTIYF.

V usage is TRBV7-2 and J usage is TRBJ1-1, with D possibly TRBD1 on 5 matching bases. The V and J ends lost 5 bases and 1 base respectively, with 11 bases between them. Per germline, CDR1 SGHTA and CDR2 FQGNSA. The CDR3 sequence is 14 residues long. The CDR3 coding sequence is TGTGCCAGCAGCACTAGAGGACAGAACACTGAAGCTTTCTTT. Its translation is CASSTRGQNTEAFF.

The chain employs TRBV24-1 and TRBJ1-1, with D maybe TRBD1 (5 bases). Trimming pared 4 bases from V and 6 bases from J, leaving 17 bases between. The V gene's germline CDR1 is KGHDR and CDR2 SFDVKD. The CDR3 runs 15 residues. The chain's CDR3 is CATSEAGLDFSEAFF. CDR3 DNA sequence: TGTGCCACCAGTGAGGCAGGGCTAGATTTTTCTGAAGCTTTCTTT.

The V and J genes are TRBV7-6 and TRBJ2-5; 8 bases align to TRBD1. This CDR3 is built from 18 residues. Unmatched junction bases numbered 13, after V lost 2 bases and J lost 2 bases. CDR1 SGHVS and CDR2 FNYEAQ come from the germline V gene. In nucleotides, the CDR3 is TGTGCCAGCAGCTTAAGTAGGGACAGGTGGACCGAACAAGAGACCCAGTACTTC. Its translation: CASSLSRDRWTEQETQYF.

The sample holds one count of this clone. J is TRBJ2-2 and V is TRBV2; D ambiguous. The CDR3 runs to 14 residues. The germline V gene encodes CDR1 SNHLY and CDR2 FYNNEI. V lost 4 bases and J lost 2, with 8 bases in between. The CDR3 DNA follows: TGTGCCAGCAGTGCCTGGGTCAACACCGGGGAGCTGTTTTTT. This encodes CASSAWVNTGELFF. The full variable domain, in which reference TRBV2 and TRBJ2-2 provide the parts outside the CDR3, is EPEVTQTPSHQVTQMGQEVILRCVPISNHLYFYWYRQILGQKVEFLVSFYNNEISEKSEIFDDQFSVERPDGSNFTLKIRSTKLEDSAMYFCASSAWVNTGELFFGEGSRLTVL.

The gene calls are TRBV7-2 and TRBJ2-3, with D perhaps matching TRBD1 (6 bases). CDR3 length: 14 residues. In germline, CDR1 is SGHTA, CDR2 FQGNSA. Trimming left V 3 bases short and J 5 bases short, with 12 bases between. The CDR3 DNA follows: TGTGCCAGCAGCTTTTGGACCAGGGGAGATACGCAGTATTTT. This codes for CASSFWTRGDTQYF.

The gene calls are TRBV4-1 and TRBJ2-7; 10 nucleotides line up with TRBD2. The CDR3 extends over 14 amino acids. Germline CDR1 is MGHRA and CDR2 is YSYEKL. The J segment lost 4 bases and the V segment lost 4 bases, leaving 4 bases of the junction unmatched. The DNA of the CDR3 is TGCGCCAGCAGCCTAGGACTAGCGGTTTACGAGCAGTACTTC. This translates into CASSLGLAVYEQYF.

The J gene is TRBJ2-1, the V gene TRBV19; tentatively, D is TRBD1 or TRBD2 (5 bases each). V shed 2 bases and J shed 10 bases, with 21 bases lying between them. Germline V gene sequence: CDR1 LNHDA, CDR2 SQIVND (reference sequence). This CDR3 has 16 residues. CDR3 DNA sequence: TGTGCCAGTAGTATACGAGGGGATCGTACAATGAAGGAGCAGTTCTTC. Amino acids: CASSIRGDRTMKEQFF.

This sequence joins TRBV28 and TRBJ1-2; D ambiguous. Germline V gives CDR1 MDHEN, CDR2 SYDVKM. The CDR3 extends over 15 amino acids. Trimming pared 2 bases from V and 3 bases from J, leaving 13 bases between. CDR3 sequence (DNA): TGTGCCAGCAGTTTACCTCATACTACTTACTATGGCTACACCTTC. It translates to CASSLPHTTYYGYTF.

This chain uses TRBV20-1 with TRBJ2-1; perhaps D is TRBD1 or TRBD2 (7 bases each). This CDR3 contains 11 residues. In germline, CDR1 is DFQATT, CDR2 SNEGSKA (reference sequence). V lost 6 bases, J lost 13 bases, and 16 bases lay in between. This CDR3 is CSAEAGDSQFF. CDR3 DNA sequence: TGCAGTGCCGAGGCGGGGGACAGTCAGTTCTTC.

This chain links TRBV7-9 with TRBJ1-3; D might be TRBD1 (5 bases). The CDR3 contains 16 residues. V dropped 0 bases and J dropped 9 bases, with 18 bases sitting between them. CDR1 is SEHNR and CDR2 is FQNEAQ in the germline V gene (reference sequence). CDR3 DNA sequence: TGTGCCAGCAGCTTAGCGGGCGGGGCCCACTCGCGCACCATATATTTT. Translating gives CASSLAGGAHSRTIYF. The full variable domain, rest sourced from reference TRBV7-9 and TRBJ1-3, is DTGVSQNPRHKITKRGQNVTFRCDPISEHNRLYWYRQTLGQGPEFLTYFQNEAQLEKSRLLSDRFSAERPKGSFSTLEIQRTEQGDSAMYLCASSLAGGAHSRTIYFGEGSWLTVV.

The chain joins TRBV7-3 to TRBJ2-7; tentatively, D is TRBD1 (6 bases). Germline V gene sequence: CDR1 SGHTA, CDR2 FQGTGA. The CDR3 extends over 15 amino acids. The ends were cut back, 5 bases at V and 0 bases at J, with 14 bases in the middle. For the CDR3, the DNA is TGTGCCAGCAGCCTGGGGGCAGGGAGCTCCTACGAGCAGTACTTC. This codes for CASSLGAGSSYEQYF.

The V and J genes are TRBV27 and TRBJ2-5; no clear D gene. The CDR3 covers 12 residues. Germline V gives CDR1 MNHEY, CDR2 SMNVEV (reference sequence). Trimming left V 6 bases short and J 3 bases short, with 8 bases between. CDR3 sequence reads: CASRNQEETQYF. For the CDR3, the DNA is TGTGCCAGCAGGAACCAGGAAGAGACCCAGTACTTC.

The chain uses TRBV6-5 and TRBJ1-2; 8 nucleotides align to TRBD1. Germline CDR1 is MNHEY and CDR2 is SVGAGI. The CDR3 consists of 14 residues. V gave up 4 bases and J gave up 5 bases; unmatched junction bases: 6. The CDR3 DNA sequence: TGTGCCAGCAGTTCGCGGACAGGGTGGTATGGCTACACCTTC. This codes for CASSSRTGWYGYTF.

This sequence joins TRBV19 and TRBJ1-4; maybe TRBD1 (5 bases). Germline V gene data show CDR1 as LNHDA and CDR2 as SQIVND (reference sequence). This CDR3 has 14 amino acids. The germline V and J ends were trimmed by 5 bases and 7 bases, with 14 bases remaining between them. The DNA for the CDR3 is TGTGCCAGTAGTCGAGGGGCGAGATTTGAAAAACTGTTTTTT. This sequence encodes CASSRGARFEKLFF.

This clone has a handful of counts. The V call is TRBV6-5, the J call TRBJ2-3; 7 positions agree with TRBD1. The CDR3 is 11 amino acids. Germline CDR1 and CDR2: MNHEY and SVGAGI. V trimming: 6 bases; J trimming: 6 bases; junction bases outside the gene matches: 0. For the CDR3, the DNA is TGTGCCAGCAGGGACAGGGATACGCAGTATTTT. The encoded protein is CASRDRDTQYF.

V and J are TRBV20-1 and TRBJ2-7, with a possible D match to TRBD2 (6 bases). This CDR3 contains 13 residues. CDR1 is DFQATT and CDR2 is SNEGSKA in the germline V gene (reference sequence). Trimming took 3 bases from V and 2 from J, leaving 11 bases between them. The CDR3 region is CSASQAGTYEQYF. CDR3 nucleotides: TGCAGTGCTAGTCAGGCGGGAACCTACGAGCAGTACTTC.

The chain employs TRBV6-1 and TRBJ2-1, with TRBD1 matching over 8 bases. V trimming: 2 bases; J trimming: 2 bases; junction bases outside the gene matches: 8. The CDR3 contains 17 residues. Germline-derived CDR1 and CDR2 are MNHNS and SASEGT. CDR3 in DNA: TGTGCCAGCAGTGAATATGGGACAGGCATAACCTACAATGAGCAGTTCTTC. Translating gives CASSEYGTGITYNEQFF.

CDR3 nucleotides: TGTGCCAGCAGTTTATTGGTGGGGACTCTAAACGACCCCTACAATGAGCAGTTCTTC. The encoded protein is CASSLLVGTLNDPYNEQFF. J is TRBJ2-1 and V is TRBV28; perhaps TRBD2 as D (6 bases). The CDR3 totals 19 residues. Germline CDR1 and CDR2: MDHEN and SYDVKM. V was trimmed by 1 base and J by 2 bases, leaving 21 bases between them.

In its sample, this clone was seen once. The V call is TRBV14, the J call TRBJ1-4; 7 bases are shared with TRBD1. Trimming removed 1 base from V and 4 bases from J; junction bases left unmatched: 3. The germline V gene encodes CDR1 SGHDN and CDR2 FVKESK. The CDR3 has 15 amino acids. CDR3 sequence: CASSQGDRRNEKLFF. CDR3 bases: TGTGCCAGCAGCCAAGGGGACAGACGTAATGAAAAACTGTTTTTT.

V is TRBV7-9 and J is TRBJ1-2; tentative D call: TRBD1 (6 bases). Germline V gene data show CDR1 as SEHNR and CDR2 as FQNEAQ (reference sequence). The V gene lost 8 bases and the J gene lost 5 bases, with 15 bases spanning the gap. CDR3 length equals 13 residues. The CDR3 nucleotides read TGTGCCAGCCAAAAGGGGGAGGAGTATGGCTACACCTTC. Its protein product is CASQKGEEYGYTF. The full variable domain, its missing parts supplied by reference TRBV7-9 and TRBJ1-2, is DTGVSQNPRHKITKRGQNVTFRCDPISEHNRLYWYRQTLGQGPEFLTYFQNEAQLEKSRLLSDRFSAERPKGSFSTLEIQRTEQGDSAMYLCASQKGEEYGYTFGSGTRLTVV.

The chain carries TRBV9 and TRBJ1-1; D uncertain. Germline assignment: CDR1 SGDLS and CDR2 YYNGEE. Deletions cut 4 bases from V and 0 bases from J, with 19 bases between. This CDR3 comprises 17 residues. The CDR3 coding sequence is TGTGCCAGCAGCCCCCTTTCGCGGGGTCTCATGAACACTGAAGCTTTCTTT. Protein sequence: CASSPLSRGLMNTEAFF.

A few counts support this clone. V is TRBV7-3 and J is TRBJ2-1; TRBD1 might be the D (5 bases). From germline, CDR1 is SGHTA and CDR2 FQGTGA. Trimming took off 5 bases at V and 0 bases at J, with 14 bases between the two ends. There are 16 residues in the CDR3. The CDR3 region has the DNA TGTGCCAGCAGCCCTCAGGGTAGGCGCTCCTACAATGAGCAGTTCTTC. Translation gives CASSPQGRRSYNEQFF. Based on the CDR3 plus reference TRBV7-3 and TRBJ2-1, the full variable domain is GAGVSQTPSNKVTEKGKYVELRCDPISGHTALYWYRQSLGQGPEFLIYFQGTGAADDSGLPNDRFFAVRPEGSVSTLKIQRTERGDSAVYLCASSPQGRRSYNEQFFGPGTRLTVL.

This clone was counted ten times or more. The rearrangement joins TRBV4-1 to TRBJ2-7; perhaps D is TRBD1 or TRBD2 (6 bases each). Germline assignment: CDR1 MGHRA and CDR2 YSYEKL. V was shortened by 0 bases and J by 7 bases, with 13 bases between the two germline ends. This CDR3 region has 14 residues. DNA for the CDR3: TGCGCCAGCAGCCAAGATGGGGGGCCGAGGGAGCAGTACTTC. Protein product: CASSQDGGPREQYF.

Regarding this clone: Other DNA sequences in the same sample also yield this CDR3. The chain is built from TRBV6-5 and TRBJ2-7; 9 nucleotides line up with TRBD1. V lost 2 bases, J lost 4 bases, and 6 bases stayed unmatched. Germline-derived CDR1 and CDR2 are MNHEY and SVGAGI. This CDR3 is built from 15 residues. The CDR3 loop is CASSYGGTGSYEQYF. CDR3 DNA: TGTGCCAGCAGTTACGGTGGGACAGGGTCTTACGAGCAGTACTTC.

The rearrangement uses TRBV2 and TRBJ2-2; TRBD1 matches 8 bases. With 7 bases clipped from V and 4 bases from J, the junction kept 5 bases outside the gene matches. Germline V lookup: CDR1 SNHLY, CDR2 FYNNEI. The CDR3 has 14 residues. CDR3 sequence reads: CASNGQGLTGELFF. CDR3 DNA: TGTGCCAGCAACGGACAGGGACTCACCGGGGAGCTGTTTTTT.